These 24 T cell receptor beta chains share one sample of origin, sequenced in a study of early T cells in non-severe SARS-CoV-2 infection. TCRdb re-called the 5' RACE reads through MiXCR, storing one row per CDR3 protein. Among tens of thousands of distinct CDR3 sequences listed, under 7.5% were seen once. Sequenced: whole blood. Receptors originate from an adult who was a healthcare worker with PCR-confirmed SARS-CoV-2 infection or an uninfected control (not recorded which).

This clonotype was seen many times. CDR3 bases: TGTGCCAGCAGCTCCCACTCCCCCGGGGTCACTGAAGCTTTCTTT. Its protein is CASSSHSPGVTEAFF. This chain links TRBV6-2 or TRBV6-3 with TRBJ1-1; D is unclear. CDR1 is MNHEY and CDR2 is SVGEGT in the germline V gene. V was shortened by 6 bases and J by 4 bases, with 18 bases between the two germline ends. CDR3 size: 15 residues.

In regard to this clonotype: Being one base from a much bigger clone, this may be a read error. V is TRBV5-1 and J is TRBJ2-3; no definite D call. CDR3 length: 13 residues. The germline gives CDR1 SGHRS, CDR2 YFSETQ. The CDR3 nucleotides are TGCGCCTGCAGCCCCTATTCCACAGATACGCAGTATTTT. The encoded protein is CACSPYSTDTQYF.

V is TRBV4-1 and J is TRBJ2-3, with D unresolved. Trimming removed 0 bases at V and 7 bases at J, with 14 bases between. CDR3 length equals 15 residues. Germline CDR1 and CDR2: MGHRA and YSYEKL. CDR3 in amino acids: CASSQDIQIENTQYF. The CDR3 DNA reads as TGCGCCAGCAGCCAAGATATTCAGATAGAAAATACGCAGTATTTT.

This clonotype was counted at least ten times. The CDR3 region has the DNA TGTGCCACCCCTGTGGACAGCGCTGACTATGGCTACACCTTC. Amino acid sequence: CATPVDSADYGYTF. This chain joins TRBV2 and TRBJ1-2; maybe TRBD1 (6 bases). CDR1 and CDR2 (germline): SNHLY, FYNNEI. V shed 10 bases and J shed 3 bases, with 18 bases lying between them. The CDR3 is 14 amino acids.

This clonotype has ten or more counts. The gene calls are TRBV11-3 and TRBJ2-3, with a tentative D call TRBD2 (6 bases). V lost 1 base and J 4 bases, leaving 12 bases between the germline ends. The CDR3 runs to 15 residues. Germline V gene sequence: CDR1 SGHNT, CDR2 YENEEA. The CDR3 nucleotides read TGTGCCAGCAGCTTAGCGGGGGTGTCCTCAGATACGCAGTATTTT. This gives the protein CASSLAGVSSDTQYF. Full variable domain (remainder filled in from reference TRBV11-3 and TRBJ2-3): EAGVVQSPRYKIIEKKQPVAFWCNPISGHNTLYWYLQNLGQGPELLIRYENEEAVDDSQLPKDRFSAERLKGVDSTLKIQPAELGDSAVYLCASSLAGVSSDTQYFGPGTRLTVL.

This chain joins TRBV18 and TRBJ2-3, with 9 bases that match TRBD1. This CDR3 is built from 15 residues. Germline CDR1 KGHSH, CDR2 LQKENI. V lost 3 bases to trimming and J lost 7 bases; unmatched junction nucleotides: 8. CDR3 sequence: CASSPTTGGGHTQYF. The DNA for the CDR3 is TGTGCCAGCTCACCGACGACAGGGGGGGGCCATACGCAGTATTTT.

In this sample, this clonotype turned up many times. This chain links TRBV6-1 with TRBJ2-7; TRBD2 agrees at 9 bases. With V trimmed by 2 bases and J by 6 bases, 8 bases remained unmatched. Per germline, CDR1 MNHNS and CDR2 SASEGT. The CDR3 runs 15 residues. CDR3 DNA: TGTGCCAGCAGTGAACCGGCTAGCGGGGCAGGCGAGCAGTACTTC. Its translation is CASSEPASGAGEQYF.

This clonotype was seen repeatedly, ten times or more. This chain uses TRBV20-1 with TRBJ2-5, with TRBD2 matching 10 bases. The CDR3 runs to 15 residues. V dropped 3 bases and J dropped 7; count of bases not matched to a gene: 11. Germline V CDR1 and CDR2: DFQATT, SNEGSKA (reference sequence). The CDR3 loop is CSASQGTSATGTQYF. The CDR3 DNA is TGCAGTGCTAGTCAAGGGACTAGCGCCACAGGGACCCAGTACTTC.

The V call is TRBV6-2 or TRBV6-3, the J call TRBJ2-4; D might be TRBD2 (6 bases). CDR3 size: 11 residues. Trimming pared 5 bases from V and 9 bases from J, leaving 8 bases between. Per germline, CDR1 MNHEY and CDR2 SVGEGT. DNA for the CDR3: TGTGCCAGCAGTCCCGGGGGCATTCAGTACTTC. Its protein is CASSPGGIQYF.

This clonotype was counted ten times or more. V is TRBV30 and J is TRBJ2-5, with D maybe TRBD2 (5 bases). Trimming cost V 2 bases and J 2 bases, with 9 bases left between them. Germline CDR1 is GTSNPN and CDR2 is SVGIG (reference sequence). The CDR3 loop spans 13 amino acids. The CDR3 region has the DNA TGTGCCTGGAGTCGGAGGAGACAAGAGACCCAGTACTTC. Translating gives CAWSRRRQETQYF.

This clonotype was detected ten times or more. The chain recombines TRBV20-1 with TRBJ1-1; D might be TRBD1 (5 bases). Germline CDR1 DFQATT, CDR2 SNEGSKA (reference sequence). The CDR3 totals 13 residues. Trimming removed 5 bases from V and 0 bases from J, with 10 bases in between. This CDR3 reads CSAARTMNTEAFF. Here the CDR3 DNA reads TGCAGTGCTGCGCGGACAATGAACACTGAAGCTTTCTTT.

The rearrangement uses TRBV10-3 and TRBJ2-5; D not resolved. Trimming cost V 10 bases and J 1 base, with 13 bases left between them. This CDR3 region has 13 residues. Germline CDR1 is ENHRY and CDR2 is SYGVKD. CDR3 DNA: TGTGCCAGCGGACGGACCACCCAAGAGACCCAGTACTTC. Its protein product is CASGRTTQETQYF.

This clonotype was detected a few times. This chain links TRBV11-2 with TRBJ2-7; D uncertain. The germline V and J ends were trimmed by 4 bases and 7 bases, with 14 bases remaining between them. Germline-derived CDR1 and CDR2 are SGHAT and FQNNGV. The CDR3 sequence is 13 residues long. Written as DNA, the CDR3 is TGTGCCAGCAGCTGGAACTTGCGGCAGGAGCAGTACTTC. Its translation is CASSWNLRQEQYF.

The chain uses TRBV7-9 and TRBJ2-1; 8 bases line up with TRBD2. The CDR3 loop spans 16 amino acids. The trim removed 1 base at V and 8 bases at J, leaving 10 bases unmatched. CDR1 and CDR2 from the germline V gene are SEHNR and FQNEAQ (reference sequence). CDR3 sequence (DNA): TGTGCCAGCAGCTTAGGGGTAGCGGGGACCTGGGATGAGCAGTTCTTC. Amino acids: CASSLGVAGTWDEQFF. The variable domain in full, completed from reference TRBV7-9 and TRBJ2-1, reads DTGVSQNPRHKITKRGQNVTFRCDPISEHNRLYWYRQTLGQGPEFLTYFQNEAQLEKSRLLSDRFSAERPKGSFSTLEIQRTEQGDSAMYLCASSLGVAGTWDEQFFGPGTRLTVL.

There are many counts of this clonotype. The CDR3: CASSRGDRGYEQYF. In DNA, the CDR3 is TGTGCCAGCAGCCGCGGGGACAGAGGATACGAGCAGTACTTC. The chain uses TRBV7-3 and TRBJ2-7; tentatively, D is TRBD1 (7 bases). Deletions cut 5 bases from V and 4 bases from J, with 15 bases between. Germline V gene lookup returns CDR1 SGHTA and CDR2 FQGTGA. The CDR3 length is 14 residues.

The chain is built from TRBV5-1 and TRBJ2-7; 9 bases match TRBD1. The junction had 5 bases not matched to a gene; V was cut back by 4 bases and J by 3 bases. The CDR3 covers 14 residues. The germline gives CDR1 SGHRS, CDR2 YFSETQ. CDR3 amino acids: CASSVKGQGYEQYF. CDR3 nucleotides: TGCGCCAGCAGCGTGAAGGGACAGGGCTACGAGCAGTACTTC.

This clonotype was seen only a few times. The J gene is TRBJ2-1, the V gene TRBV7-8, with D unclear. Trimming cost V 5 bases and J 5 bases, with 4 bases left between them. The CDR3 is 11 amino acids. Looked up from germline, CDR1 is SGHVS and CDR2 is FQNEAQ. CDR3 bases: TGTGCCAGCAGCCCAGACAATGAGCAGTTCTTC. Translating it yields CASSPDNEQFF.

There are many counts of this clonotype. The J gene is TRBJ2-7, the V gene TRBV20-1; TRBD1 aligns across 9 bases. The CDR3 extends over 13 amino acids. V gave up 4 bases and J gave up 3 bases; unmatched junction bases: 4. Germline lookup yields CDR1 DFQATT and CDR2 SNEGSKA (reference sequence). For the CDR3, the DNA is TGCAGTGCTATGGACAGGGGAGGCTACGAGCAGTACTTC. This encodes CSAMDRGGYEQYF.

Many counts were recorded for this clonotype. J is TRBJ1-5 and V is TRBV5-4; maybe TRBD1 (5 bases). This CDR3 region has 16 residues. CDR1 and CDR2 (germline): SGHNT, YYREEE (reference sequence). With 3 bases removed from V and 0 bases from J, the gap between germline ends came to 13 bases. For the CDR3, the DNA is TGTGCCAGCAGCTGGAATGACAGAGATAGCAATCAGCCCCAGCATTTT. Protein sequence: CASSWNDRDSNQPQHF.

The V call is TRBV7-9, the J call TRBJ1-2; 8 bases are shared with TRBD1. CDR3 length: 14 residues. Trimming removed 5 bases from V and 7 bases from J; junction bases left unmatched: 9. The germline V gene encodes CDR1 SEHNR and CDR2 FQNEAQ (reference sequence). CDR3 amino acids: CASSRWTGKGGYTF. The CDR3, as DNA: TGTGCCAGCAGCCGGTGGACAGGGAAAGGTGGCTACACCTTC.

The chain uses TRBV12-3 or TRBV12-4 and TRBJ1-2, with D hard to call. The CDR3 covers 18 residues. V dropped 3 bases and J dropped 0 bases, with 20 bases sitting between them. This chain's CDR3 is CASSLDRRWADANYGYTF. CDR3 sequence (DNA): TGTGCCAGCAGTTTGGATCGGAGGTGGGCCGATGCTAACTATGGCTACACCTTC.

V gene TRBV19 combines with J gene TRBJ1-4; D not certain. Germline V lookup: CDR1 LNHDA, CDR2 SQIVND (reference sequence). The CDR3 has 15 amino acids. V lost 6 bases and J lost 6, with 17 bases in between. In DNA form, the CDR3 reads TGTGCCAGTAGACCACAAGTGGGTCTGGATGAAAAACTGTTTTTT. It yields the protein CASRPQVGLDEKLFF. The variable domain in full, with the rest retrieved from reference TRBV19 and TRBJ1-4, is DGGITQSPKYLFRKEGQNVTLSCEQNLNHDAMYWYRQDPGQGLRLIYYSQIVNDFQKGDIAEGYSVSREKKESFPLTVTSAQKNPTAFYLCASRPQVGLDEKLFFGSGTQLSVL.

This clonotype was detected many times. The rearrangement joins TRBV18 to TRBJ2-7; 9 bases align to TRBD2. The CDR3 spans 14 residues. J lost 2 bases, V lost 3 bases, and 2 bases had no gene match. Germline-derived CDR1 and CDR2 are KGHSH and LQKENI. The CDR3 nucleotides are TGTGCCAGCTCACCGGGGACTAGCCCCTACGAGCAGTACTTC. Translating gives CASSPGTSPYEQYF.

The rearrangement links TRBV20-1 to TRBJ1-2; no clear D. The germline gives CDR1 DFQATT, CDR2 SNEGSKA (reference sequence). The V end was cut by 2 bases, the J end by 10 bases, with 14 bases between. The CDR3 consists of 12 residues. For the CDR3, the DNA is TGCAGTGCTAGATCTCTTGGGAGGGACTACACCTTC. This gives the protein CSARSLGRDYTF.